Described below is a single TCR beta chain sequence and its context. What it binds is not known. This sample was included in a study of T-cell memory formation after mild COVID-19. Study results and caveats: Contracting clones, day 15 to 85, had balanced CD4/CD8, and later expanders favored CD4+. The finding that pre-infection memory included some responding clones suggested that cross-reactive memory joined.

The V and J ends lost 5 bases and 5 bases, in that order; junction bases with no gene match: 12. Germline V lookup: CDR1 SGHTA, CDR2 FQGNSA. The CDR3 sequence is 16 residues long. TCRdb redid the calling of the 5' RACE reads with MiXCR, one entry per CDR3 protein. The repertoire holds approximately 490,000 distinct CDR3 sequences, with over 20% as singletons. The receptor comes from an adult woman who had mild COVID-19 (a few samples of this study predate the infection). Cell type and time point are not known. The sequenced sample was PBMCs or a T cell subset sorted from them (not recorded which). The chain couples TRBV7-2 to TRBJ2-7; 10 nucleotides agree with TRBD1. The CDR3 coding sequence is TGTGCCAGCAGCCTAAGCCGGGACAGGGGTCTGAACGAGCAGTACTTC. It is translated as CASSLSRDRGLNEQYF.